This T cell receptor beta chain was retrieved from a study of cytomegalovirus exposure and HLA in healthy donors. Looking at the study overall: Sequencing of some 200 million T cells in an earlier analysis found 100 million or so unique TCR beta sequences. Study findings and constraints: A later examination showed that TCR association rates differed by HLA locus, with DRB1 most and HLA-C fewest.

Primers included in the PCR were 60 Vbeta and 13 Jbeta primers. TCRdb keeps only in-frame clones here, not all; method: immunoSEQ multiplex PCR. The table counts about 210,000 clones; approximately 1% lies in the top ten. In regard to this clone: Its antigen is unidentified.

The CDR3 totals 14 residues. The V end was cut by 1 base, the J end by 2 bases, with 8 bases between. Germline-derived CDR1 and CDR2 are SEHNR and FQNEAQ (reference sequence). The chain is built from TRBV7-9 and TRBJ1-2, with D hard to call. Sequenced input: PBMCs. This sequence was found in a woman aged 30 to 39 in good health and CMV-seropositive. Written as DNA, the CDR3 is TGTGCCAGCAGCTTAGAGGCACAGAACTATGGCTACACCTTC. Amino acid sequence: CASSLEAQNYGYTF.